A single T cell receptor (beta chain) is shown here with its context. These data belong to a study of blood T cell repertoires in COVID-19. CDR1 is WSHSY, CDR2 SAAADI, per germline. The CDR3 is 15 amino acids. V was trimmed by 0 bases and J by 4 bases, leaving 13 bases between them. The method was immunoSEQ multiplex PCR; TCRdb's version includes in-frame clones alone and lacks a portion of them. The table has about 270,000 clones, 88% seen once. The source is a woman aged 50 to 60 who had recovered from COVID-19. Specimen: PBMCs or T cells enriched from blood (not recorded which). This chain connects TRBV10-2 to TRBJ2-7; weak D call: TRBD1 (5 bases). The CDR3 is CASSESWGQQYEQYF. For the CDR3, the DNA is TGCGCCAGCAGTGAGTCGTGGGGCCAACAGTACGAGCAGTACTTC.